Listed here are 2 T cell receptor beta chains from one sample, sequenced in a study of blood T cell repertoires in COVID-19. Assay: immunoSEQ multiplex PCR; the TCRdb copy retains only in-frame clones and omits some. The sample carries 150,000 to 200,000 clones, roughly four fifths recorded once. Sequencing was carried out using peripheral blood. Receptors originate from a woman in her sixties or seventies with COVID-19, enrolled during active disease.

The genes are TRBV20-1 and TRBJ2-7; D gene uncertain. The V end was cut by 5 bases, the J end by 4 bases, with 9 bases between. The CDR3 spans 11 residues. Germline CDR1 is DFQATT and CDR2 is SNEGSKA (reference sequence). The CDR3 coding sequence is TGCAGTGCTGCCTTAGAATACGAGCAGTACTTC. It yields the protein CSAALEYEQYF.

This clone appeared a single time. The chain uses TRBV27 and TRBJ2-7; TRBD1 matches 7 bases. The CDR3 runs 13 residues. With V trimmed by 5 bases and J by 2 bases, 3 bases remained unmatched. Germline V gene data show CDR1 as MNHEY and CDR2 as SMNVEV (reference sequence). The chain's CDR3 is CASSRDRAYEQYF. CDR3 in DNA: TGTGCCAGCAGTAGGGACAGAGCCTACGAGCAGTACTTC.